Sequencing of this T cell receptor beta chain was carried out in a study of blood T cells in healthy people across ages. Total RNA amounts of at least 6 micrograms were extracted per sample. The CDR3 extends over 14 amino acids. Trimming cost V 7 bases and J 5 bases, with 17 bases left between them. It was with a sample-barcoded 5' primer and a J-beta primer mix that a second PCR of roughly 7 to 12 cycles was run. TCRdb independently ran MiXCR on the 5' RACE reads; one entry per CDR3 protein. The table records about 650,000 distinct CDR3 sequences, about 30% of them present only once. V and J are TRBV12-3 or TRBV12-4 and TRBJ1-2; the D is unclear. The TCR was taken from a woman at least 80 years old in good health. Sequencing input: blood. The CDR3 bases are TGTGCCAGCACTTCTCGGGCCCATATATATGGCTACACCTTC. Translated, it gives CASTSRAHIYGYTF.